This TCR beta chain was profiled in a study of blood T cells in healthy people across ages. Findings of the study overall: Roughly linearly, TCR beta diversity per million T cells fell as age increased. A greater number of naive CD4+ cells and higher diversity distinguished long-lived donors from aged donors.

Comments on this clonotype: Its antigen remains unidentified.

Germline lookup yields CDR1 DFQATT and CDR2 SNEGSKA (reference sequence). The CDR3 spans 13 residues. The ends lost 5 bases at V and 3 bases at J; junction bases unmatched: 7. For every donor, a draw yielded around 10 milliliters of peripheral blood. PCR was performed a second time for about 7 to 12 cycles using a sample-barcoded 5' primer and a J-beta primer mix. Each cDNA molecule was tagged by a template-switch adaptor with 12 random nucleotides. TCRdb called the 5' RACE reads again in MiXCR, with one record for every CDR3 protein. The profile shows more than 700,000 distinct CDR3 sequences, roughly 50% of them singletons.

This chain joins TRBV20-1 and TRBJ2-7; 7 bases agree with TRBD1. This TCR was sampled from a man aged 80 or over in good health. The specimen was blood. CDR3 coding DNA: TGCAGTGCTCCCGGGACAGCGAACTACGAGCAGTACTTC. Protein sequence: CSAPGTANYEQYF.